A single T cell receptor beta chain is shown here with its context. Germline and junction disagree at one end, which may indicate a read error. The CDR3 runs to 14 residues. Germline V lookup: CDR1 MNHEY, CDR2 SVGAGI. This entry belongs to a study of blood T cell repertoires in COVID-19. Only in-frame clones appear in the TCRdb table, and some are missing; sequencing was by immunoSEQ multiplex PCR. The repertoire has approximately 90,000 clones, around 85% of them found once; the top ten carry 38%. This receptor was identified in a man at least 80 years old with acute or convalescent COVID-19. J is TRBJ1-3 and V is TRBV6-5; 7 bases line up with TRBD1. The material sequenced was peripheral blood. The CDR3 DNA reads TGCACTTCCCGGGACAGTCGCTCTGGAAACACCATATATTTT. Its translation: CTSRDSRSGNTIYF.